The 10 T cell receptor beta chains below all came from one sample that was sequenced in a study of CD8 T cells in ankylosing spondylitis. TCRdb itself ran the 5' RACE reads through MiXCR, one entry per CDR3 protein. The sample includes 200,000 to 300,000 distinct CDR3 sequences, roughly a quarter of them seen just once. Specimen: blood, either unsorted or a sorted T cell fraction (not recorded which). The receptors derive from a male donor with ankylosing spondylitis or in good health (not recorded which).

This clonotype was counted many times. The V call is TRBV4-1, the J call TRBJ2-5; D gene ambiguous. Trimming pared 0 bases from V and 2 bases from J, leaving 10 bases between. The CDR3 has 15 residues. The germline gives CDR1 MGHRA, CDR2 YSYEKL. CDR3 amino acids: CASSQDRVIQETQYF. The CDR3 DNA follows: TGCGCCAGCAGCCAAGATCGCGTGATACAAGAGACCCAGTACTTC.

This clonotype was picked up many times. The chain couples TRBV20-1 to TRBJ1-5; the D is unclear. This CDR3 has 14 residues. Deletions cut 3 bases from V and 3 bases from J, with 12 bases between. Germline V CDR1 and CDR2: DFQATT, SNEGSKA (reference sequence). The CDR3 loop reads CSARTQYPNQPQHF. The CDR3 region has the DNA TGCAGTGCTAGGACTCAATACCCCAATCAGCCCCAGCATTTT.

This clonotype was counted a few times. A read error is possible here, since a much larger clone lies one base away. The chain uses TRBV6-6 and TRBJ2-5; D remains ambiguous. V gave up 2 bases and J gave up 3 bases, with 1 base separating them. Germline V gene data show CDR1 as MNHNY and CDR2 as SVGAGI (reference sequence). This CDR3 comprises 11 residues. CDR3 sequence reads: CASSYEETQYF. The CDR3, as DNA: TGTGCCAGCAGTTACGAAGAGACCCAGTACTTC.

The chain employs TRBV29-1 and TRBJ1-1; D might be TRBD1 (5 bases). Germline lookup yields CDR1 SQVTM and CDR2 ANQGSEA. V was shortened by 6 bases and J by 11 bases, with 13 bases between the two germline ends. The CDR3 totals 10 residues. CDR3 region: CSVDRHPAFF. The CDR3 nucleotides are TGCAGCGTCGACAGACATCCGGCTTTCTTT.

This clonotype was seen at least ten times. The V call is TRBV24-1, the J call TRBJ2-3, with D tentatively TRBD1 (6 bases). This CDR3 is built from 16 residues. Germline lookup yields CDR1 KGHDR and CDR2 SFDVKD. The V end was cut by 3 bases, the J end by 0 bases, with 12 bases between. The CDR3 spells CATSDPTGTSTDTQYF. The CDR3 DNA reads as TGTGCCACCAGTGATCCTACAGGGACCAGCACAGATACGCAGTATTTT.

This rearrangement joins TRBV12-3 or TRBV12-4 to TRBJ2-5; 7 bases are a match to TRBD2. The CDR3 extends over 13 amino acids. V lost 2 bases, J lost 7 bases, and 4 bases stayed unmatched. DNA of the CDR3: TGTGCCAGCAGTTTACGGGGGGAGTGGACCCAGTACTTC. This codes for CASSLRGEWTQYF.

This clonotype has ten or more counts. The chain combines TRBV2 with TRBJ2-2; 7 nucleotides agree with TRBD1. V was pared by 7 bases and J by 4 bases, with 6 bases of the junction left unmatched. The length of the CDR3 is 14 residues. Germline values: CDR1 SNHLY, CDR2 FYNNEI. The CDR3 protein is CASTLGQLTGELFF. CDR3 nucleotide sequence: TGTGCCAGCACCCTGGGACAGCTCACCGGGGAGCTGTTTTTT.

J is TRBJ2-3 and V is TRBV6-5; 11 bases map to TRBD2. The germline CDR1 and CDR2 sequences are MNHEY and SVGAGI. The CDR3 is 16 amino acids. Trimming took 0 bases from V and 6 from J; bases not matched to a gene: 5. CDR3: CASSYSIAGGLDTQYF. CDR3 in DNA: TGTGCCAGCAGTTACTCCATAGCGGGGGGGCTTGATACGCAGTATTTT.

Only one count was recorded for this clonotype. The V and J genes are TRBV9 and TRBJ2-3; tentatively, D is TRBD1 or TRBD2 (5 bases each). V lost 4 bases to trimming and J lost 5 bases, with 11 bases between them. The CDR3 sequence is 13 residues long. Germline-derived CDR1 and CDR2 are SGDLS and YYNGEE. CDR3 residues: CASSTRDRDTQYF. CDR3 coding DNA: TGTGCCAGCAGCACCCGGGACCGAGATACGCAGTATTTT.

This clonotype was picked up many times. V and J are TRBV6-1 and TRBJ2-5, with a weak D call TRBD2 (5 bases). Germline values: CDR1 MNHNS, CDR2 SASEGT. The CDR3 consists of 15 residues. V was shortened by 6 bases and J by 5 bases, with 19 bases between the two germline ends. CDR3 amino acids: CASSLRSRGGETQYF. CDR3 nucleotide sequence: TGTGCCAGCAGCCTACGGAGTCGGGGTGGGGAGACCCAGTACTTC.